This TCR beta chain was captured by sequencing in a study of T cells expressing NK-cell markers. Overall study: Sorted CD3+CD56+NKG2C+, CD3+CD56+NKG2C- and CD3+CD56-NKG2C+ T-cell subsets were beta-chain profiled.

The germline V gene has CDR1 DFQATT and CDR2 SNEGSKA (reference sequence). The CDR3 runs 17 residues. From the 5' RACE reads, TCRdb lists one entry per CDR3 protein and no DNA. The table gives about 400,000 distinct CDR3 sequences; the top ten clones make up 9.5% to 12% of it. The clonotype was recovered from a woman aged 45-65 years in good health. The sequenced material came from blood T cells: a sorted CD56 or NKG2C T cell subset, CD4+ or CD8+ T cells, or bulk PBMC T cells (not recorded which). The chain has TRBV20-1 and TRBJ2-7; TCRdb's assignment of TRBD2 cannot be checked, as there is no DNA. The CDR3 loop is CSARVFFSTSGTYEQYF.